Following are 24 T cell receptor beta chains from one sample sequenced in a study of T cell repertoires in cytomegalovirus infection. One entry per CDR3 protein, called by TCRdb with MiXCR from the reads. Of around 170,000 distinct CDR3 sequences listed, approximately 15% are singletons. The sample taken for sequencing was PBMCs. The receptors were gathered from a human donor in good health (CMV status not recorded). Some clones in this sample may be carry-over from other donors' samples.

This clonotype was counted many times. V usage is TRBV7-3 and J usage is TRBJ2-4, with D tentatively TRBD2 (6 bases). The germline gives CDR1 SGHTA, CDR2 FQGTGA. V lost 2 bases and J lost 5, with 10 bases in between. The CDR3 totals 14 residues. CDR3 loop: CASSLGRRENIQYF. The DNA for the CDR3 is TGTGCCAGCAGCTTAGGACGGAGGGAAAACATTCAGTACTTC.

This clonotype appeared many times. V usage is TRBV28 and J usage is TRBJ1-1, with D hard to call. Germline CDR1 and CDR2: MDHEN and SYDVKM. The CDR3 is 13 amino acids. Trimming left V 7 bases short and J 0 bases short, with 9 bases between. This chain's CDR3 is CASIPTVNTEAFF. The CDR3 nucleotides are TGTGCCAGCATCCCAACAGTGAACACTGAAGCTTTCTTT.

V gene TRBV14 combines with J gene TRBJ1-1; D call uncertain. The CDR3 contains 14 residues. Germline V lookup: CDR1 SGHDN, CDR2 FVKESK. Trimming shortened V by 3 bases and J by 4 bases, and 12 bases separated the two germline ends. In DNA, the CDR3 is TGTGCCAGCAGCCACCTTAGTTGGGGCACTGAAGCTTTCTTT. This codes for CASSHLSWGTEAFF.

The rearrangement uses TRBV19 and TRBJ1-1, with D possibly matching TRBD1 (6 bases). The V gene's germline CDR1 is LNHDA and CDR2 SQIVND (reference sequence). Deletions cut 4 bases from V and 11 bases from J, with 17 bases between. The CDR3 is 13 residues long. The CDR3: CASSSYRDTLAFF. CDR3 nucleotides: TGTGCCAGTAGTAGTTACCGGGACACACTCGCTTTCTTT.

This clonotype was seen many times. A junction end diverges from the germline sequence, so it may reflect a read error. V gene TRBV12-3 or TRBV12-4 combines with J gene TRBJ2-5; D is unclear. This CDR3 comprises 13 residues. CDR3 sequence (DNA): TGTGCCAGCAGTTTAGCTGGCTTAGAGGCCCAGTACTTC. As protein: CASSLAGLEAQYF.

V and J are TRBV7-3 and TRBJ2-3; TRBD2 aligns across 9 bases. The CDR3 spans 16 residues. After removal of 1 base from V and 1 base from J, the junction contained 3 bases not matched to a gene. Germline CDR1 is SGHTA and CDR2 is FQGTGA. DNA for the CDR3: TGTGCCAGCAGCTTAAAGCCTAGCGGGGGCACAGATACGCAGTATTTT. Translated, it gives CASSLKPSGGTDTQYF.

This clonotype was found a few times. V is TRBV29-1 and J is TRBJ1-2; tentatively, D is TRBD1 (5 bases). Trimming took 7 bases from V and 0 from J, leaving 6 bases between them. The V gene's germline CDR1 is SQVTM and CDR2 ANQGSEA. CDR3 length: 11 amino acids. CDR3: CSAGTNYGYTF. The CDR3 coding sequence is TGCAGCGCAGGGACTAACTATGGCTACACCTTC.

This clonotype occurred many times. The V call is TRBV7-2, the J call TRBJ2-7, with a weak D call TRBD2 (6 bases). The germline V gene has CDR1 SGHTA and CDR2 FQGNSA. Trimming took 4 bases from V and 3 from J, leaving 16 bases between them. CDR3 length: 15 amino acids. The CDR3 loop reads CASSSPPRGIYEQYF. The CDR3 nucleotides read TGTGCCAGCAGCTCGCCCCCTCGCGGGATCTACGAGCAGTACTTC.

This clonotype was observed at least ten times. The chain combines TRBV7-2 with TRBJ1-1, with D possibly matching TRBD1 (6 bases). Germline CDR1 and CDR2: SGHTA and FQGNSA. The CDR3 consists of 14 residues. The V end lost 5 bases, the J end lost 5 bases, and 15 bases lay between the germline ends. CDR3 DNA sequence: TGTGCCAGCAGCCTTTTCTTAGGGGGGACTGAAGCTTTCTTT. Translation gives CASSLFLGGTEAFF.

This clonotype has only a few counts. The chain couples TRBV6-4 to TRBJ2-2; D remains unclear. Between the trimmed V and J ends, which lost 2 bases and 6 bases, there was a span of 4 bases. Germline loops: CDR1 MRHNA, CDR2 SNTAGT. CDR3 length equals 12 residues. The CDR3 region has the DNA TGTGCCAGCAGTGACGGGGCCGGGGAGCTGTTTTTT. Translated, it gives CASSDGAGELFF.

In this sample, this clonotype turned up a few times. The chain has TRBV24-1 and TRBJ2-7; 9 bases line up with TRBD1. The CDR3 loop spans 13 amino acids. Germline loops: CDR1 KGHDR, CDR2 SFDVKD. The V gene end was trimmed by 4 bases and the J gene end by 5 bases; junction bases not matched to a gene: 2. The CDR3 here is CATSEGTGNEQYF. In DNA form, the CDR3 reads TGTGCCACCAGTGAGGGGACAGGGAACGAGCAGTACTTC.

This clonotype was recorded at least ten times. This chain uses TRBV28 with TRBJ2-5; D assignment may be TRBD1 or TRBD2 (6 bases each). The CDR3 runs to 15 residues. The ends were cut back, 5 bases at V and 2 bases at J, with 15 bases in the middle. Germline V lookup: CDR1 MDHEN, CDR2 SYDVKM. The CDR3, as DNA: TGTGCCAGCAGTCCCTCCGGGGGCACTCAAGAGACCCAGTACTTC. It yields the protein CASSPSGGTQETQYF. The variable domain in full, completed from reference TRBV28 and TRBJ2-5, reads DVKVTQSSRYLVKRTGEKVFLECVQDMDHENMFWYRQDPGLGLRLIYFSYDVKMKEKGDIPEGYSVSREKKERFSLILESASTNQTSMYLCASSPSGGTQETQYFGPGTRLLVL.

This clonotype was counted ten times or more. The genes are TRBV7-8 and TRBJ2-3; the match to TRBD2 covers 11 bases. V shed 4 bases, J shed 4 bases, and the junction held 4 bases outside the gene matches. Germline V gene lookup returns CDR1 SGHVS and CDR2 FQNEAQ. The CDR3 spans 15 residues. CDR3 DNA: TGTGCCAGCAGCTCCATAGCGGGAGGGCCAGATACGCAGTATTTT. It yields the protein CASSSIAGGPDTQYF. The whole variable domain, remainder taken from reference TRBV7-8 and TRBJ2-3, is GAGVSQSPRYKVAKRGQDVALRCDPISGHVSLFWYQQALGQGPEFLTYFQNEAQLDKSGLPSDRFFAERPEGSVSTLKIQRTQQEDSAVYLCASSSIAGGPDTQYFGPGTRLTVL.

The V and J genes are TRBV20-1 and TRBJ2-1; TRBD2 matches at 10 bases. The germline CDR1 and CDR2 sequences are DFQATT and SNEGSKA (reference sequence). Trimming at V came to 3 bases and at J to 9 bases, leaving 8 bases not matched to a gene. This CDR3 is 14 amino acids long. The CDR3 DNA follows: TGCAGTGCTAGTGGGCTAGCGGGAGACGGTGAGCAGTTCTTC. Translated: CSASGLAGDGEQFF.

This chain joins TRBV14 and TRBJ2-3, with 8 positions matching TRBD1. The CDR3 is 13 amino acids. Germline CDR1 is SGHDN and CDR2 is FVKESK. Germline trimming cut 4 bases from V and 7 bases from J; bases unmatched to any gene: 4. The chain's CDR3 is CASSPRTGNTQYF. The CDR3 nucleotides are TGTGCCAGCAGCCCCCGGACAGGGAATACGCAGTATTTT.

For the CDR3, the DNA is TGCGCCAGCAGCTCTTCCCCCGTGAGTGGGGCCAACGTCCTGACTTTC. It is translated as CASSSSPVSGANVLTF. The gene calls are TRBV5-1 and TRBJ2-6; no clear D gene. The V end lost 3 bases, the J end lost 3 bases, and 13 bases lay between the germline ends. The CDR3 contains 16 residues. From germline, CDR1 is SGHRS and CDR2 YFSETQ.

V is TRBV2 and J is TRBJ2-5; 7 bases align to TRBD1. From germline, CDR1 is SNHLY and CDR2 FYNNEI. Unmatched junction bases numbered 10, after V lost 8 bases and J lost 7 bases. This CDR3 region has 13 residues. The CDR3 DNA reads as TGTGCCAGCGCTGGACAGGCCCTGACGACCCAGTACTTC. It encodes CASAGQALTTQYF.

This clonotype occurred many times. The gene calls are TRBV19 and TRBJ1-5; unclear D gene. The CDR3 length is 16 residues. The germline V and J ends were trimmed by 3 bases and 0 bases, with 12 bases remaining between them. Germline V gene data show CDR1 as LNHDA and CDR2 as SQIVND (reference sequence). The CDR3, as DNA: TGTGCCAGTAGTATTTTTCCCTCGTTTAGCAATCAGCCCCAGCATTTT. Translated, it gives CASSIFPSFSNQPQHF.

This clonotype was recorded many times. The chain links TRBV7-2 to TRBJ1-4; 9 positions match TRBD1. The germline V gene encodes CDR1 SGHTA and CDR2 FQGNSA. The CDR3 has 14 residues. V lost 5 bases and J lost 6; bases outside the gene matches: 4. CDR3 in DNA: TGTGCCAGCAGCCGAGGACAGGGGTATGAAAAACTGTTTTTT. Translating it yields CASSRGQGYEKLFF.

The rearrangement joins TRBV29-1 to TRBJ2-3; the match to TRBD2 covers 9 bases. Per the germline V gene, CDR1 is SQVTM and CDR2 is ANQGSEA. V was pared by 1 base and J by 0 bases, with 8 bases of the junction left unmatched. The CDR3 loop spans 17 amino acids. CDR3 sequence reads: CSVEGSPTSGSTDTQYF. CDR3 in DNA: TGCAGCGTTGAAGGATCCCCGACTAGCGGCAGCACAGATACGCAGTATTTT.

The sample holds a few counts of this clonotype. CDR3 region: CASKYLYQETQYF. The CDR3 bases are TGTGCCAGCAAGTACCTGTACCAAGAGACCCAGTACTTC. The chain is built from TRBV12-3 or TRBV12-4 and TRBJ2-5, with D hard to call. This CDR3 has 13 residues. Deletions cut 7 bases from V and 0 bases from J, with 9 bases between.

This clonotype was seen at least ten times. The chain is built from TRBV10-3 and TRBJ1-1, with 7 bases lining up with TRBD1. This CDR3 spans 13 amino acids. Trimming took 6 bases from V and 5 from J; bases not matched to a gene: 6. Germline CDR1 is ENHRY and CDR2 is SYGVKD. This chain's CDR3 is CAISKTGITEAFF. The CDR3 region has the DNA TGTGCCATCAGCAAGACAGGGATTACTGAAGCTTTCTTT.

Many counts were recorded for this clonotype. J is TRBJ1-5 and V is TRBV6-1; tentative D call: TRBD1 (5 bases). Germline V CDR1 and CDR2: MNHNS, SASEGT. Trimming took 8 bases from V and 6 from J, leaving 20 bases between them. The CDR3 extends over 15 amino acids. For the CDR3, the DNA is TGTGCCAGCCGCCCGATTGGGGGGGGAAGTCAGCCCCAGCATTTT. This translates into CASRPIGGGSQPQHF.

The chain joins TRBV29-1 to TRBJ2-1; 9 positions match TRBD2. With 7 bases clipped from V and 4 bases from J, the junction kept 5 bases outside the gene matches. The germline CDR1 and CDR2 sequences are SQVTM and ANQGSEA. The CDR3 length is 13 residues. CDR3 nucleotides: TGCAGCGGGTCGACTAGCGGTTACAATGAGCAGTTCTTC. This encodes CSGSTSGYNEQFF.